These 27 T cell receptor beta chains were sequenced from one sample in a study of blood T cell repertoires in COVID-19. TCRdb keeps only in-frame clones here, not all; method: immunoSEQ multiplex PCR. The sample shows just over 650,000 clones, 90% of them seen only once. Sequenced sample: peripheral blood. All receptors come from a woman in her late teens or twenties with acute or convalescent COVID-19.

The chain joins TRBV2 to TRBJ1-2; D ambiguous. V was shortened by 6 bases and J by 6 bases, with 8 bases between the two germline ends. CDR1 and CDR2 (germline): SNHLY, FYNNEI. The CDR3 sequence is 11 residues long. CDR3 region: CASRVTDGYTF. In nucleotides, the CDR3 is TGTGCCAGCAGGGTGACTGATGGCTACACCTTC.

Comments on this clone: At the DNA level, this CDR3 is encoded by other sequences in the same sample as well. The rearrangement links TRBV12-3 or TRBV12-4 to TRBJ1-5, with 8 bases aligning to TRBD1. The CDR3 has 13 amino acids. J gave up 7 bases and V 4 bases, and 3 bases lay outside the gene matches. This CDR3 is CASSSTGGQPQHF. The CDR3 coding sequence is TGTGCCAGCAGTTCCACAGGGGGGCAGCCCCAGCATTTT.

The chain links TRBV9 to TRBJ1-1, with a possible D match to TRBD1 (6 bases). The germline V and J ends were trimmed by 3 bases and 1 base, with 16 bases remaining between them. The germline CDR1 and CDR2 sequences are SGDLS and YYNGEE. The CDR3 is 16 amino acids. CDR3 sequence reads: CASSEGFQGTNTEAFF. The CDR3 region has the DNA TGTGCCAGCAGCGAGGGGTTTCAGGGGACGAACACTGAAGCTTTCTTT.

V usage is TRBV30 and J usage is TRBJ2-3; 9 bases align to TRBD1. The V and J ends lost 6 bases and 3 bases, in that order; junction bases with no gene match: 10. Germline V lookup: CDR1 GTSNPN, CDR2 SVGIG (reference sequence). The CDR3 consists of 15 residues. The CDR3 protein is CACPGTGSRTDTQYF. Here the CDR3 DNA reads TGTGCCTGTCCAGGGACAGGGAGTAGGACAGATACGCAGTATTTT. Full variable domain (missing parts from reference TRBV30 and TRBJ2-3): SQTIHQWPATLVQPVGSPLSLECTVEGTSNPNLYWYRQAAGRGLQLLFYSVGIGQISSEVPQNLSASRPQDRQFILSSKKLLLSDSGFYLCACPGTGSRTDTQYFGPGTRLTVL.

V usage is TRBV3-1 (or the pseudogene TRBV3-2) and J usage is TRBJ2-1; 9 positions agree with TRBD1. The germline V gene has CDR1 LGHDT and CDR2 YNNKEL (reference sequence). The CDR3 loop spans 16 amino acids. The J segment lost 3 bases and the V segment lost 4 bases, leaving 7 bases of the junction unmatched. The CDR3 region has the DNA TGTGCCAGCAGCCGCTTGGACAGGGGATTCTACAATGAGCAGTTCTTC. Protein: CASSRLDRGFYNEQFF.

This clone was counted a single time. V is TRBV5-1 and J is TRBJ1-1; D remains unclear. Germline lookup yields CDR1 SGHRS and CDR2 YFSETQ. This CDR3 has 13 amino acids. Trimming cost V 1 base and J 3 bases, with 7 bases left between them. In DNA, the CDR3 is TGCGCCAGCAGCTTGTCGGGAGACACTGAAGCTTTCTTT. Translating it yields CASSLSGDTEAFF. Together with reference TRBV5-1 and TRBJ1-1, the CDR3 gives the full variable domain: KAGVTQTPRYLIKTRGQQVTLSCSPISGHRSVSWYQQTPGQGLQFLFEYFSETQRNKGNFPGRFSGRQFSNSRSEMNVSTLELGDSALYLCASSLSGDTEAFFGQGTRLTVV.

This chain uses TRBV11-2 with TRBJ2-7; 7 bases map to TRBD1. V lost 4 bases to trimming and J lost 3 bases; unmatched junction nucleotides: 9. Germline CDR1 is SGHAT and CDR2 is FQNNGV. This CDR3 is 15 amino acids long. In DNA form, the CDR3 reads TGTGCCAGCAGCTACGACAGGGCCGCCCTCTACGAGCAGTACTTC. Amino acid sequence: CASSYDRAALYEQYF.

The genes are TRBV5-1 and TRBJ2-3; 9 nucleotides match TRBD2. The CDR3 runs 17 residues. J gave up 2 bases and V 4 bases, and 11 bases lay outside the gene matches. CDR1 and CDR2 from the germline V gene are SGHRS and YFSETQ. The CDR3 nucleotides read TGCGCCAGCAGCGGCTCGGAACTAGCGGGCGACACAGATACGCAGTATTTT. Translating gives CASSGSELAGDTDTQYF.

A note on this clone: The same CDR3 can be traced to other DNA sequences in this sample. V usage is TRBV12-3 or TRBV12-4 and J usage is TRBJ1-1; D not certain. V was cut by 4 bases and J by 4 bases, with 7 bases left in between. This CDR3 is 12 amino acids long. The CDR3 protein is CASSSGGTEAFF. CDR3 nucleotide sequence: TGTGCCAGCAGTTCGGGAGGCACTGAAGCTTTCTTT.

The CDR3, as DNA: TGTGCCAGCAGCCCCCCCAGGCTTTACGAGCAGTACTTC. This translates into CASSPPRLYEQYF. The rearrangement joins TRBV9 to TRBJ2-7; no definite D call. Between the trimmed V and J ends, which lost 4 bases and 4 bases, there was a span of 12 bases. Germline V gene lookup returns CDR1 SGDLS and CDR2 YYNGEE. This CDR3 comprises 13 residues.

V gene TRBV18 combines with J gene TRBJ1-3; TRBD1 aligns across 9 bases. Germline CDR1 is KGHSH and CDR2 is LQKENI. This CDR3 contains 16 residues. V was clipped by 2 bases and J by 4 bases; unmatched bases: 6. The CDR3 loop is CASSPRGQGPGNTIYF. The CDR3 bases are TGTGCCAGCTCACCAAGGGGACAGGGCCCAGGAAACACCATATATTTT. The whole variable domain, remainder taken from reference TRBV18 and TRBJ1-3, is NAGVMQNPRHLVRRRGQEARLRCSPMKGHSHVYWYRQLPEEGLKFMVYLQKENIIDESGMPKERFSAEFPKEGPSILRIQQVVRGDSAAYFCASSPRGQGPGNTIYFGEGSWLTVV.

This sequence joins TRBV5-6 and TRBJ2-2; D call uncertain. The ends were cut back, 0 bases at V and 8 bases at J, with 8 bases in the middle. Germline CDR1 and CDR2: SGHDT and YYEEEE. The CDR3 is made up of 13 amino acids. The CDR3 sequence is CASSLGGWGELFF. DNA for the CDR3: TGTGCCAGCAGCTTGGGAGGTTGGGGGGAGCTGTTTTTT.

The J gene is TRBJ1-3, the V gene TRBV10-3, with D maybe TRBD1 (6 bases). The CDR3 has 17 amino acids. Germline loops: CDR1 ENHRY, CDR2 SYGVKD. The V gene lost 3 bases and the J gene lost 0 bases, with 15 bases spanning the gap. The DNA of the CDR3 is TGTGCCATCAGTGACCCCGACAGGCCGAACTCTGGAAACACCATATATTTT. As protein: CAISDPDRPNSGNTIYF.

CDR3 nucleotides: TGCAGCGTGGGAGGACAGGGACGGGCTTTCTTT. This codes for CSVGGQGRAFF. This chain links TRBV29-1 with TRBJ1-1, with TRBD1 matching over 8 bases. The CDR3 is 11 residues long. Germline lookup yields CDR1 SQVTM and CDR2 ANQGSEA. The junction had 8 bases not matched to a gene; V was cut back by 6 bases and J by 11 bases. The full variable domain, completed using reference TRBV29-1 and TRBJ1-1, is SAVISQKPSRDICQRGTSLTIQCQVDSQVTMMFWYRQQPGQSLTLIATANQGSEATYESGFVIDKFPISRPNLTFSTLTVSNMSPEDSSIYLCSVGGQGRAFFGQGTRLTVV.

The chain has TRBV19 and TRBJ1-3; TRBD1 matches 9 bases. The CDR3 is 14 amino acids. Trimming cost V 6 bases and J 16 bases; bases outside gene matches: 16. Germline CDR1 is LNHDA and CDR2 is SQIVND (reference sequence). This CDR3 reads CASSLQGAAGQSYF. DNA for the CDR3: TGTGCCAGTAGCCTACAGGGGGCGGCGGGGCAATCTTATTTT.

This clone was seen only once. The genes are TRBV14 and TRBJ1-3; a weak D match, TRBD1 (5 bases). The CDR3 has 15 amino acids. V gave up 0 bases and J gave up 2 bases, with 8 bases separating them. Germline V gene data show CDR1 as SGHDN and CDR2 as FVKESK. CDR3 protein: CASSQDSRAGNTIYF. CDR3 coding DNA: TGTGCCAGCAGCCAAGATTCCAGGGCTGGAAACACCATATATTTT.

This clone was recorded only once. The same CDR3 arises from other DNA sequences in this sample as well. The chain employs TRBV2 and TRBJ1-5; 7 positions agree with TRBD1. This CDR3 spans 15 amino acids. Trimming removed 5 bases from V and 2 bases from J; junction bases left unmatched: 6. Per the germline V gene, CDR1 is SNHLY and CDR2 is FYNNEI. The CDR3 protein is CASSPDRVGNQPQHF. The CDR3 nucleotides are TGTGCCAGCAGTCCCGACAGGGTGGGCAATCAGCCCCAGCATTTT.

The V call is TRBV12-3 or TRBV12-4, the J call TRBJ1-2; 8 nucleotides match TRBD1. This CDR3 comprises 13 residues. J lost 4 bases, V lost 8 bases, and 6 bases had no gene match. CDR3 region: CASGPGTGYGYTF. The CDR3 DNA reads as TGTGCCAGCGGACCCGGGACAGGCTATGGCTACACCTTC.

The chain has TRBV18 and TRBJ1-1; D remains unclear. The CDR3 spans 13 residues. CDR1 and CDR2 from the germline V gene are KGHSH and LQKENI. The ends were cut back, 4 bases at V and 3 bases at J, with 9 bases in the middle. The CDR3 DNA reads TGTGCCAGCTCACGAGTTGCGGACACTGAAGCTTTCTTT. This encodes CASSRVADTEAFF. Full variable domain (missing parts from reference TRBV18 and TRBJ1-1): NAGVMQNPRHLVRRRGQEARLRCSPMKGHSHVYWYRQLPEEGLKFMVYLQKENIIDESGMPKERFSAEFPKEGPSILRIQQVVRGDSAAYFCASSRVADTEAFFGQGTRLTVV.

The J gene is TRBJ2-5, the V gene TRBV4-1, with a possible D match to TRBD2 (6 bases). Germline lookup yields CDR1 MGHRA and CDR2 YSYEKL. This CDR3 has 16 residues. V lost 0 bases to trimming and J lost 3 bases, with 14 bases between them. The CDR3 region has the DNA TGCGCCAGCAGCCAAGATACGCCTAGCGTGGAAGAGACCCAGTACTTC. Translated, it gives CASSQDTPSVEETQYF.

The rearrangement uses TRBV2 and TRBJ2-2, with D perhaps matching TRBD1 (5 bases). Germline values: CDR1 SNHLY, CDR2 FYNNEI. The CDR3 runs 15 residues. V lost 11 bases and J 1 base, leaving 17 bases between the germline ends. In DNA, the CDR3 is TGTGCCGGAAGGGGCCGGACATTGAACACCGGGGAGCTGTTTTTT. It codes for CAGRGRTLNTGELFF.

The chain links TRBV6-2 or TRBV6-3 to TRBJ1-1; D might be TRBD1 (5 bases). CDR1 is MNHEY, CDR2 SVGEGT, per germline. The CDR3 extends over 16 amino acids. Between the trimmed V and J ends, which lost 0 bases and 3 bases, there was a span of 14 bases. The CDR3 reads CASSYSAGGVDTEAFF. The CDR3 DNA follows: TGTGCCAGCAGTTACTCGGCGGGGGGGGTGGACACTGAAGCTTTCTTT.

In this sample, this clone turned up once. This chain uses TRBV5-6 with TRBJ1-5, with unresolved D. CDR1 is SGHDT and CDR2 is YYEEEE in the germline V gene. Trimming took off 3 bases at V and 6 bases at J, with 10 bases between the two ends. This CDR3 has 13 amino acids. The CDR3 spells CASSWEGRQPQHF. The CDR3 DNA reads TGTGCCAGCAGCTGGGAGGGCCGTCAGCCCCAGCATTTT.

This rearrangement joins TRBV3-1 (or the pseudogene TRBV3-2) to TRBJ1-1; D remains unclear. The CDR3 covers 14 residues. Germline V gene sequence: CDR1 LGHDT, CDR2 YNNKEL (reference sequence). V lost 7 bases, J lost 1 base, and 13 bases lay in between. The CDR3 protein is CASKYRGANTEAFF. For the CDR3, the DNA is TGTGCCAGCAAGTACCGAGGAGCGAACACTGAAGCTTTCTTT.

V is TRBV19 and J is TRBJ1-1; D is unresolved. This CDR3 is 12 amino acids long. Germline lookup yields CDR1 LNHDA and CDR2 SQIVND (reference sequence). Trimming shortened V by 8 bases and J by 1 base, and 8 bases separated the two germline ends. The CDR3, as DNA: TGTGCCAGTCTCACACGGAACACTGAAGCTTTCTTT. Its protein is CASLTRNTEAFF.

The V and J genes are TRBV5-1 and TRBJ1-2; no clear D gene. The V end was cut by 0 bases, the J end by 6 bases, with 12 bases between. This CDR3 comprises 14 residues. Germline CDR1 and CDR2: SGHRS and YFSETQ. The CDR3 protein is CASSLGQDYNGYTF. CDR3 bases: TGCGCCAGCAGCTTGGGTCAGGACTATAATGGCTACACCTTC.

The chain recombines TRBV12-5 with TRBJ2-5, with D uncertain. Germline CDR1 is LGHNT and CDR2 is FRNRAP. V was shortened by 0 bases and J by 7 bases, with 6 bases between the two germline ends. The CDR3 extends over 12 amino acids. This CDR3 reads CASGLVPGTQYF. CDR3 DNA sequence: TGTGCTAGTGGTTTGGTACCCGGGACCCAGTACTTC.